The 8 T cell receptor beta chains below were found in one sample sequenced in a study of T cell repertoires in cytomegalovirus infection (dated by TCRdb to the late 2010s). TCRdb names Illumina HiSeq 1500 as the instrument used. In-frame beta chains were kept once TCRdb had trimmed the public reads at Q25 with fastp and called clones with MiXCR. Rows are unified per CDR3 protein, each entry keeping the most common DNA and genes. The sample yields under 800,000 distinct CDR3 sequences; approximately 25% were counted once. The biggest ten clones account for roughly 8% of the sample. Source material: CD8+ T cells from PBMCs. All receptors derive from a human donor in good health (CMV status not recorded). Some clones in this sample may be carry-over from other donors' samples.

This clonotype was found a few times. This chain joins TRBV4-1 and TRBJ1-1, with D possibly matching TRBD1 (6 bases). V was clipped by 2 bases and J by 0 bases, with 10 bases between them. The CDR3 sequence is 15 residues long. CDR1 and CDR2 (germline): MGHRA, YSYEKL. The CDR3 DNA is TGCGCCAGCAGCCAACCGGGACACATGAACACTGAAGCTTTCTTT. Residues: CASSQPGHMNTEAFF.

The gene calls are TRBV7-9 and TRBJ2-1; D remains unclear. The CDR3 is made up of 15 amino acids. Germline CDR1 SEHNR, CDR2 FQNEAQ (reference sequence). V gave up 5 bases and J gave up 0 bases, with 11 bases separating them. This CDR3 is CASSGYSSSYNEQFF. In DNA, the CDR3 is TGTGCCAGCAGCGGTTACAGCAGCTCCTACAATGAGCAGTTCTTC. The full variable domain, its missing parts supplied by reference TRBV7-9 and TRBJ2-1, is DTGVSQNPRHKITKRGQNVTFRCDPISEHNRLYWYRQTLGQGPEFLTYFQNEAQLEKSRLLSDRFSAERPKGSFSTLEIQRTEQGDSAMYLCASSGYSSSYNEQFFGPGTRLTVL.

V and J are TRBV12-3 or TRBV12-4 and TRBJ2-7, with D hard to call. The V end was cut by 5 bases, the J end by 6 bases, with 11 bases between. There are 12 residues in the CDR3. The CDR3 DNA reads as TGTGCCAGCAGTCCGACCCGCCTCGAGCAGTACTTC. Translating it yields CASSPTRLEQYF.

This clonotype was observed a single time. A much larger clone is a single base away; this may be a read error. The V gene is TRBV28, the J gene TRBJ1-4; a possible D gene is TRBD1 (6 bases). The CDR3 loop spans 15 amino acids. Germline CDR1 is MDHEN and CDR2 is SYDVKM. CDR3 loop: CANSSRTVNNEKLFF. CDR3 DNA: TGTGCCAACAGTTCGCGGACAGTAAATAATGAAAAACTGTTTTTT.

The V and J genes are TRBV29-1 and TRBJ2-1; 9 bases align to TRBD2. Germline V gene sequence: CDR1 SQVTM, CDR2 ANQGSEA. The ends lost 7 bases at V and 0 bases at J; junction bases unmatched: 7. This CDR3 has 15 amino acids. The CDR3 bases are TGCAGCGCTCTTAGCGGGGGCCTCTCCTACAATGAGCAGTTCTTC. Translating it yields CSALSGGLSYNEQFF.

A few counts support this clonotype. V and J are TRBV28 and TRBJ1-6; possibly TRBD1 for D (5 bases). With 11 bases removed from V and 11 bases from J, the gap between germline ends came to 16 bases. Germline assignment: CDR1 MDHEN and CDR2 SYDVKM. The CDR3 contains 12 residues. The CDR3 region is CAAAQGTTPLHF. The DNA for the CDR3 is TGTGCCGCGGCGCAAGGGACGACACCCCTCCACTTT.

The J gene is TRBJ2-1, the V gene TRBV28; no clear D. The germline V gene has CDR1 MDHEN and CDR2 SYDVKM. This CDR3 spans 15 amino acids. V lost 1 base and J lost 4, with 11 bases in between. Here the CDR3 DNA reads TGTGCCAGCAGTTTATACCGAGAGGTTTACAATGAGCAGTTCTTC. It codes for CASSLYREVYNEQFF.

The sample holds many counts of this clonotype. The V and J genes are TRBV7-6 and TRBJ1-1; tentatively, D is TRBD1 (6 bases). The CDR3 has 15 residues. Germline lookup yields CDR1 SGHVS and CDR2 FNYEAQ. The V and J ends lost 5 bases and 2 bases respectively, with 15 bases between them. The CDR3 here is CASSLMDRGNTEAFF. As DNA, the CDR3 is TGTGCCAGCAGCCTAATGGACAGAGGAAACACTGAAGCTTTCTTT.